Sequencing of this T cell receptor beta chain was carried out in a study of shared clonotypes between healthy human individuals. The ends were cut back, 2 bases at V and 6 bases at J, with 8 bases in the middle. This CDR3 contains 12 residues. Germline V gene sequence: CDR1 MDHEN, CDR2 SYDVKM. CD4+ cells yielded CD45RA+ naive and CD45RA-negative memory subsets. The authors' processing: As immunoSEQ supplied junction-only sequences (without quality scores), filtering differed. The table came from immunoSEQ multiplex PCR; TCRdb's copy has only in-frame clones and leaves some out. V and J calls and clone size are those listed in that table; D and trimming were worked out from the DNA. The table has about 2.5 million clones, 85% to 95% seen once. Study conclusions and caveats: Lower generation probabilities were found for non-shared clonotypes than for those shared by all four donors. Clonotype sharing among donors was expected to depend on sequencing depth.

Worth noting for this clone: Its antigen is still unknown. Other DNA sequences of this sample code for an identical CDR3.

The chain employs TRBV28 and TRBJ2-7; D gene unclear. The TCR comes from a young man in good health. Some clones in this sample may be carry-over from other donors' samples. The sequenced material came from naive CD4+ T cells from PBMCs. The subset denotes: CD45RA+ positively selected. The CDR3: CASSLRVGEQYF. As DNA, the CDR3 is TGTGCCAGCAGTTTAAGGGTGGGCGAGCAGTACTTC.